This T cell receptor beta chain came from a study of blood T cell repertoires in COVID-19. Study as a whole: Collection of acute and convalescent COVID-19 samples took place in the United States, Italy and Spain. Sources were T cells, B-cell-depleted T cells, or PBMCs; the material itself was cDNA or gDNA.

Participants were placed into cohorts based on the clinical history they reported. As processed by the authors: The assay estimated nucleated cells by amplifying reference gene primers. Here immunoSEQ multiplex PCR was the method, and the copy in TCRdb shows in-frame clones only, minus some. The V and J calls and the clone size are those of that table, but D and trimming were determined from the DNA. Of a few hundred thousand clones listed, around 87% are singletons. Trimming took 1 base from V and 5 from J; bases not matched to a gene: 2. The CDR3 length is 15 residues. Germline V CDR1 and CDR2: LGHDT, YNNKEL (reference sequence).

The chain combines TRBV3-1 (or the pseudogene TRBV3-2) with TRBJ2-7; 13 nucleotides align to TRBD2. Sequenced sample: PBMCs or T cells enriched from blood (not recorded which). The sequence was obtained from a woman aged 18-29 years with acute COVID-19. Here the CDR3 DNA reads TGTGCCAGCAGCCAAGGACTAGCGGGAGGCAACGAGCAGTACTTC. This sequence encodes CASSQGLAGGNEQYF.